The clone carrying this T cell receptor beta chain was observed at least ten times. TCRdb ran MiXCR on the RACE reads and lists one entry per CDR3 protein. This table has about 51,000 distinct CDR3 sequences, over 8% appearing once. The data derive from a study of human T cells and chemical hapten exposure. Study overall: Alopecia universalis, totalis or areata was present in patients who were mostly female.

Deletions cut 2 bases from V and 6 bases from J, with 14 bases between. The CDR3 is 15 residues long. Looked up from germline, CDR1 is KGHSH and CDR2 is LQKENI. Time point of the sample: pre-sensitization, week 0. The treatment is: therapeutic diphenylcyclopropenone sensitization with weekly scalp DPC. This sample comprised whole blood, obtained in connection with sensitization to the hapten diphenylcyclopropenone (DPC). This chain connects TRBV18 to TRBJ2-1; D is tentatively TRBD1 or TRBD2 (6 bases each). The TCR originated in a woman aged 40-49 years with alopecia areata. Some clones in this sample may be carry-over from other donors' samples. In nucleotides, the CDR3 is TGTGCCAGCTCACCAATGACGGGGGCTCGCAATGAGCAGTTCTTC. Translating it yields CASSPMTGARNEQFF.